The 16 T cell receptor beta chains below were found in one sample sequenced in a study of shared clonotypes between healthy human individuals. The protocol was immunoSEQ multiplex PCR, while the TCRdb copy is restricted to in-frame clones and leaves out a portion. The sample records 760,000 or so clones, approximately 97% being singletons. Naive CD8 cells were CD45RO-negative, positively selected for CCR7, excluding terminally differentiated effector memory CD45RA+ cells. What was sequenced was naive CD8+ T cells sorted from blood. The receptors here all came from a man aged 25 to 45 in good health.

This CDR3 is CASSKQGWADTQYF. The CDR3 bases are TGTGCCAGCAGTAAACAGGGGTGGGCAGATACGCAGTATTTT. This sequence joins TRBV6-5 and TRBJ2-3; 7 nucleotides line up with TRBD1. The CDR3 is made up of 14 amino acids. Germline values: CDR1 MNHEY, CDR2 SVGAGI. With V trimmed by 5 bases and J by 4 bases, 6 bases remained unmatched.

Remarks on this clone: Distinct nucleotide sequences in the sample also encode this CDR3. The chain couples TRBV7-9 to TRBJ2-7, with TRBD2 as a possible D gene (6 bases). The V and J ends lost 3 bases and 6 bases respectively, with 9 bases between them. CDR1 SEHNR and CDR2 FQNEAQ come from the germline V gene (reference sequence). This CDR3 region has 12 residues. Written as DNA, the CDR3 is TGTGCCAGCAGCTTGGGAGGAGGCGAGCAGTACTTC. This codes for CASSLGGGEQYF.

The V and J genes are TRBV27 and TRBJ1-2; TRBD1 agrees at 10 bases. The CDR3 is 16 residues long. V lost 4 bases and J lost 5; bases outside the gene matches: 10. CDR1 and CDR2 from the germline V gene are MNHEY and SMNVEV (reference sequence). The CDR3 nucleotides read TGTGCCAGCAGTTCTTTTGCCGGGACAGGGGCTTATGGCTACACCTTC. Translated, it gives CASSSFAGTGAYGYTF.

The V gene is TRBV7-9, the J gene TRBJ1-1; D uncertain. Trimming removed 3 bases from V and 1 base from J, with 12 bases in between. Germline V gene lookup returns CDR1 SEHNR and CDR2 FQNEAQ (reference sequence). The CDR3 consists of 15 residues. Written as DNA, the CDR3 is TGTGCCAGCAGCTTTACGGGGTCTCCGAACACTGAAGCTTTCTTT. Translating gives CASSFTGSPNTEAFF. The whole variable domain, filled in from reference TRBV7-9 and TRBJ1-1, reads DTGVSQNPRHKITKRGQNVTFRCDPISEHNRLYWYRQTLGQGPEFLTYFQNEAQLEKSRLLSDRFSAERPKGSFSTLEIQRTEQGDSAMYLCASSFTGSPNTEAFFGQGTRLTVV.

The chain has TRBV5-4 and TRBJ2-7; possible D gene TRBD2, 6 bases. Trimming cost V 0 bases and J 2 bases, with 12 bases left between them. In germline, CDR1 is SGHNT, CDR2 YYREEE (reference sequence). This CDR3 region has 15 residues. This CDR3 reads CASSLVSGPTYEQYF. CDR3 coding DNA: TGTGCCAGCAGCTTGGTTAGCGGCCCGACCTACGAGCAGTACTTC.

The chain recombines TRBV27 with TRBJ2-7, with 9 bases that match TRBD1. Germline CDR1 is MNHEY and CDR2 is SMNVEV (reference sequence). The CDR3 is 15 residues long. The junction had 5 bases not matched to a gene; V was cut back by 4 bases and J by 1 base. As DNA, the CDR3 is TGTGCCAGCAGTTCCCACAGGGGGCATTCCTACGAGCAGTACTTC. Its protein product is CASSSHRGHSYEQYF.

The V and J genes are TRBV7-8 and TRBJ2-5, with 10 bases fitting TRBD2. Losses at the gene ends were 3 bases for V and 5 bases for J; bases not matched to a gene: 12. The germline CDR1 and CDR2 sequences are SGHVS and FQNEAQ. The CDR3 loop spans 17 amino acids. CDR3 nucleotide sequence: TGTGCCAGCAGCTTTCTCGTAGTGACTAGCGGGCCGGAGACCCAGTACTTC. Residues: CASSFLVVTSGPETQYF.

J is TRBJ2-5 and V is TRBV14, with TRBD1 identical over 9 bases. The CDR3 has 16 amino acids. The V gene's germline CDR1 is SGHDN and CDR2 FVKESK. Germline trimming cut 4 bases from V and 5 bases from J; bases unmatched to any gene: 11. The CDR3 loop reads CASSRHRDREVETQYF. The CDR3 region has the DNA TGTGCCAGCAGCCGCCACCGGGACAGGGAAGTTGAGACCCAGTACTTC.

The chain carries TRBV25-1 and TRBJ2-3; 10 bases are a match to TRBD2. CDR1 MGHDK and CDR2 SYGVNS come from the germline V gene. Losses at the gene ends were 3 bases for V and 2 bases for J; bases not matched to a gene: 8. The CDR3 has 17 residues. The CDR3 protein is CASSDPPGLAPTDTQYF. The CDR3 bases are TGTGCCAGCAGTGATCCGCCGGGACTAGCGCCCACAGATACGCAGTATTTT.

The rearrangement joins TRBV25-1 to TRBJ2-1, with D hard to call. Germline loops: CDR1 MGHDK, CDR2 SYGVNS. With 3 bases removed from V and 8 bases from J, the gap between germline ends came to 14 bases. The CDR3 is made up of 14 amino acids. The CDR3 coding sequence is TGTGCCAGCAGTGAGATGGGAATGGCGGATGAGCAGTTCTTC. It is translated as CASSEMGMADEQFF. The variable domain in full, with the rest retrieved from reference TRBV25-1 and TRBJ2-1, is EADIYQTPRYLVIGTGKKITLECSQTMGHDKMYWYQQDPGMELHLIHYSYGVNSTEKGDLSSESTVSRIRTEHFPLTLESARPSHTSQYLCASSEMGMADEQFFGPGTRLTVL.

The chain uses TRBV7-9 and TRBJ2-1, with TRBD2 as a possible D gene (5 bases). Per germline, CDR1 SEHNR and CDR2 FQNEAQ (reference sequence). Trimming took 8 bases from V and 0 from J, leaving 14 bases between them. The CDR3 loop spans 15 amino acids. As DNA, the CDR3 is TGTGCCAGCCGCTCCCGACTAAGCTCCTACAATGAGCAGTTCTTC. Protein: CASRSRLSSYNEQFF. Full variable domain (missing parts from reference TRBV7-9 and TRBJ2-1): DTGVSQNPRHKITKRGQNVTFRCDPISEHNRLYWYRQTLGQGPEFLTYFQNEAQLEKSRLLSDRFSAERPKGSFSTLEIQRTEQGDSAMYLCASRSRLSSYNEQFFGPGTRLTVL.

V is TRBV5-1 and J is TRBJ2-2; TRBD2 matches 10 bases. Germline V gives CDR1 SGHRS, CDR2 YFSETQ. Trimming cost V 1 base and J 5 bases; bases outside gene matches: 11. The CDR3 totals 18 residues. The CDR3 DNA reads TGCGCCAGCAGCTTGTTAGGGGCCCTAGCGGGAGATACCGGGGAGCTGTTTTTT. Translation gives CASSLLGALAGDTGELFF.

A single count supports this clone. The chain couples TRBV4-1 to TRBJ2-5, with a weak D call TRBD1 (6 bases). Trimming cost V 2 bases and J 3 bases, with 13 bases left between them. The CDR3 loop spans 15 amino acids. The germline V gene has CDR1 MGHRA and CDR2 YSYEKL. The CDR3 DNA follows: TGCGCCAGCAGCCAAATTGGACAGAAAGAAGAGACCCAGTACTTC. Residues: CASSQIGQKEETQYF.

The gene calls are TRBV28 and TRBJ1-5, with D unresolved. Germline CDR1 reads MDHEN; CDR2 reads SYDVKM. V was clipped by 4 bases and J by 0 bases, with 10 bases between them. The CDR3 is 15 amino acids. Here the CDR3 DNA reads TGTGCCAGCAGTTCCGCGGTTTATAGCAATCAGCCCCAGCATTTT. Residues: CASSSAVYSNQPQHF.

This CDR3 reads CASSLASDTQYF. In nucleotides, the CDR3 is TGTGCCAGCAGCTTAGCCTCAGATACGCAGTATTTT. The rearrangement joins TRBV7-2 to TRBJ2-3; no clear D. V shed 0 bases and J shed 4 bases, with 2 bases lying between them. Germline V gene lookup returns CDR1 SGHTA and CDR2 FQGNSA. The CDR3 is 12 residues long.

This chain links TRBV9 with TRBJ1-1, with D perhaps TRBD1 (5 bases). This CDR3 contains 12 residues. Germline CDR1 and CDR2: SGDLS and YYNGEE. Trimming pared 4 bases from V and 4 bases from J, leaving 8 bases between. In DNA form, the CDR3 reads TGTGCCAGCAGCCCAGGGAGCACTGAAGCTTTCTTT. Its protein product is CASSPGSTEAFF.